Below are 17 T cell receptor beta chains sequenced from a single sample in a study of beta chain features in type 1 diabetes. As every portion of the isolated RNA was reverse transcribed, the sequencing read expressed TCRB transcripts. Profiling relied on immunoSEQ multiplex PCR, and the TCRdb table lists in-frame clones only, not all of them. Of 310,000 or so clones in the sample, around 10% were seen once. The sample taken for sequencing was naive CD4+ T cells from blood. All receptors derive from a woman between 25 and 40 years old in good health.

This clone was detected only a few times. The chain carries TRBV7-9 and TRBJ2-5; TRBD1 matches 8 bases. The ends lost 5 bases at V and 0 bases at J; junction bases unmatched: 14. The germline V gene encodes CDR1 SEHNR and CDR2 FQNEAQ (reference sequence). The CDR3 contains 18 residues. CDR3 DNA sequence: TGTGCCAGCAGCCCGGGGTCAGGGGGCTTTGGGTACCAAGAGACCCAGTACTTC. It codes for CASSPGSGGFGYQETQYF. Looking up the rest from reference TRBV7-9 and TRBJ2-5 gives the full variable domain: DTGVSQNPRHKITKRGQNVTFRCDPISEHNRLYWYRQTLGQGPEFLTYFQNEAQLEKSRLLSDRFSAERPKGSFSTLEIQRTEQGDSAMYLCASSPGSGGFGYQETQYFGPGTRLLVL.

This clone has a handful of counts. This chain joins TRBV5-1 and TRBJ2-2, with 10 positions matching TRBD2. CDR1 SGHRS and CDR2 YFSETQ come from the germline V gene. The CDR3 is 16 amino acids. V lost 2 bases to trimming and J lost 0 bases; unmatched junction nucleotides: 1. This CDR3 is CASSFLAGANTGELFF. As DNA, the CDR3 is TGCGCCAGCAGCTTTCTAGCGGGGGCGAACACCGGGGAGCTGTTTTTT.

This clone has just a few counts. In nucleotides, the CDR3 is TGTGCCAGCAGTTACTCGAACAGGGGGCGGGTTGGCTACACCTTC. It encodes CASSYSNRGRVGYTF. This sequence joins TRBV6-5 and TRBJ1-2; 9 nucleotides match TRBD1. Germline assignment: CDR1 MNHEY and CDR2 SVGAGI. V shed 0 bases and J 7 bases; nucleotides not matched to a gene: 6. This CDR3 has 15 amino acids.

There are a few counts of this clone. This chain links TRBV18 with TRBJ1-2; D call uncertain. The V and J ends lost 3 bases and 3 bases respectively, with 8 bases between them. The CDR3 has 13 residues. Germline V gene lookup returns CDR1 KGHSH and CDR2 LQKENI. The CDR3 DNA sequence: TGTGCCAGCTCACCCGACGAGGACTATGGCTACACCTTC. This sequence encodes CASSPDEDYGYTF. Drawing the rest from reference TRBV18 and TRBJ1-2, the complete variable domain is NAGVMQNPRHLVRRRGQEARLRCSPMKGHSHVYWYRQLPEEGLKFMVYLQKENIIDESGMPKERFSAEFPKEGPSILRIQQVVRGDSAAYFCASSPDEDYGYTFGSGTRLTVV.

This chain's CDR3 is CASSLNGLLAYEQYF. Written as DNA, the CDR3 is TGTGCCAGCAGCTTGAATGGGCTTTTAGCCTACGAGCAGTACTTC. V and J are TRBV7-2 and TRBJ2-7, with D unclear. V was cut by 3 bases and J by 2 bases, with 14 bases left in between. The CDR3 totals 15 residues. Germline CDR1 and CDR2: SGHTA and FQGNSA. Full variable domain (remainder filled in from reference TRBV7-2 and TRBJ2-7): GAGVSQSPSNKVTEKGKDVELRCDPISGHTALYWYRQSLGQGLEFLIYFQGNSAPDKSGLPSDRFSAERTGGSVSTLTIQRTQQEDSAVYLCASSLNGLLAYEQYFGPGTRLTVT.

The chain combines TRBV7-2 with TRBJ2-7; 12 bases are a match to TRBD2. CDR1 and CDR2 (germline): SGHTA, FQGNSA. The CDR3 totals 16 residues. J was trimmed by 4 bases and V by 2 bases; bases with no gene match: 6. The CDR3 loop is CASSLSVTSGSYEQYF. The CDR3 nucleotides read TGTGCCAGCAGCTTAAGTGTGACTAGCGGGAGTTACGAGCAGTACTTC.

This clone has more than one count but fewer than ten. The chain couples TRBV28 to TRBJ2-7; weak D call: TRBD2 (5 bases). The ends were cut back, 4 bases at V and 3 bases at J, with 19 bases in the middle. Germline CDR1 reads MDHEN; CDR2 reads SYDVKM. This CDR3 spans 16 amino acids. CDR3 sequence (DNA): TGTGCCAGCAGTTCTCCCTCGGGGTGGCGTCGCTACGAGCAGTACTTC. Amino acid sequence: CASSSPSGWRRYEQYF.

CDR3 coding DNA: TGTGCCAGCAGCGTAAGAGGTTTCGCCCCCAATGAGCAGTTCTTC. Translating gives CASSVRGFAPNEQFF. This chain uses TRBV9 with TRBJ2-1; D is undetermined. The CDR3 length is 15 residues. Trimming cost V 1 base and J 6 bases, with 14 bases left between them. Per germline, CDR1 SGDLS and CDR2 YYNGEE.

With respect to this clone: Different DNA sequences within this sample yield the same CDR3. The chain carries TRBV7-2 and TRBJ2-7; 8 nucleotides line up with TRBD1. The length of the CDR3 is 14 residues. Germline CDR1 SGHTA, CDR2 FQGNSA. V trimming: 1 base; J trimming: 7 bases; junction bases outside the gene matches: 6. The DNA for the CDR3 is TGTGCCAGCAGCTTAGGGCAGGGGGCGGGGGAGCAGTACTTC. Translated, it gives CASSLGQGAGEQYF.

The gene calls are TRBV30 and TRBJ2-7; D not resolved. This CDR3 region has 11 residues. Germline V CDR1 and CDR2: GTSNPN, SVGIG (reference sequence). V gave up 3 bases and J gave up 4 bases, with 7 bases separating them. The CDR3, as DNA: TGTGCCTGGAGCCTACAGTACGAGCAGTACTTC. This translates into CAWSLQYEQYF.

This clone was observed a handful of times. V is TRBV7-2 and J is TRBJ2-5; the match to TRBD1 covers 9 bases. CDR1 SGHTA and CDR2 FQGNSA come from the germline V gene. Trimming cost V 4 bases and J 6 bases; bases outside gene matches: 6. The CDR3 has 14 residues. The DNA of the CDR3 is TGTGCCAGCAGCTCCTCAGGGACAGGGAAGACCCAGTACTTC. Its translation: CASSSSGTGKTQYF.

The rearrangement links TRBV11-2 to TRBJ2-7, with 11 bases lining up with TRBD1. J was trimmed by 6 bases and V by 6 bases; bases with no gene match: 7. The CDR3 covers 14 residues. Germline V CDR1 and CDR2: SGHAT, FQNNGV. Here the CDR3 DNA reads TGTGCCAGCAGGCCTCCGGGACAGGGGGGCGAGCAGTACTTC. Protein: CASRPPGQGGEQYF.

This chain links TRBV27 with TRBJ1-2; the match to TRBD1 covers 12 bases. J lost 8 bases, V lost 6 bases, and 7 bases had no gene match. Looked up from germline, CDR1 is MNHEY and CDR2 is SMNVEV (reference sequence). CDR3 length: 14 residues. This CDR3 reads CASRTRDRGRGYTF. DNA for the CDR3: TGTGCCAGCAGAACCCGGGACAGGGGGCGGGGCTACACCTTC.

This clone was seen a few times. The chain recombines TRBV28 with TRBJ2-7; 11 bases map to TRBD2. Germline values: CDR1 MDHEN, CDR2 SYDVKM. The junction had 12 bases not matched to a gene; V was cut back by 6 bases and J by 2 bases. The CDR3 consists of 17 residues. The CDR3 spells CASSPAPIAGGTYEQYF. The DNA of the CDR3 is TGTGCCAGCAGCCCCGCCCCCATAGCGGGAGGGACCTACGAGCAGTACTTC.

CDR3 nucleotides: TGTGCCAGCAGCCCACAGGGGACAGTTGAAGCTTTCTTT. Translation: CASSPQGTVEAFF. V gene TRBV14 combines with J gene TRBJ1-1; 7 bases match TRBD1. J gave up 7 bases and V 4 bases, and 6 bases lay outside the gene matches. Germline-derived CDR1 and CDR2 are SGHDN and FVKESK. The CDR3 loop spans 13 amino acids.

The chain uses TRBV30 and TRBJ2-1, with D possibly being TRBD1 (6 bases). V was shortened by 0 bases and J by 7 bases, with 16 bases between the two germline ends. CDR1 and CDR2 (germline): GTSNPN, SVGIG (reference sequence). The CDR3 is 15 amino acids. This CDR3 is CAWSVQGGVVNEQFF. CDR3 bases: TGTGCCTGGAGTGTACAAGGGGGAGTAGTAAATGAGCAGTTCTTC.

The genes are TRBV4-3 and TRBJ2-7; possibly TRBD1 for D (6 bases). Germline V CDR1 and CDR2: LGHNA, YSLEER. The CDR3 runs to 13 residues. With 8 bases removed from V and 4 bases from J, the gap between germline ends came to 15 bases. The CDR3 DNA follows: TGCGCCAGCCTTACCGGACAGAAGTACGAGCAGTACTTC. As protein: CASLTGQKYEQYF.